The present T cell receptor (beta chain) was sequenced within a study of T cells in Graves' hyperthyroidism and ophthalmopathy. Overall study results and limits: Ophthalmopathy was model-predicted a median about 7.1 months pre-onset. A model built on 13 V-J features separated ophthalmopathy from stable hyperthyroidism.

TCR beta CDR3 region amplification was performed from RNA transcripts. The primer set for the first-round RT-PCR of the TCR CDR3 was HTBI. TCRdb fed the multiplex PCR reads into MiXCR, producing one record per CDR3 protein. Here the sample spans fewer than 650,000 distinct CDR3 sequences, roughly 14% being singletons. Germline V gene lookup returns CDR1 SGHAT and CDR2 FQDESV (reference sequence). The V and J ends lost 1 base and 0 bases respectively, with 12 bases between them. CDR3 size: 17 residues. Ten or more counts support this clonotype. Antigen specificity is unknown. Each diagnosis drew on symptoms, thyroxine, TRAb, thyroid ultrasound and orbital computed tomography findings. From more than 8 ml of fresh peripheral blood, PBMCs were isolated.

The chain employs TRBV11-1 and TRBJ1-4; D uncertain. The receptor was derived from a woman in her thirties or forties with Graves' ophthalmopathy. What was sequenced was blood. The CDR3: CASSLGSDGPTNEKLFF. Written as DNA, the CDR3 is TGTGCCAGCAGCTTAGGCTCCGACGGCCCAACTAATGAAAAACTGTTTTTT.